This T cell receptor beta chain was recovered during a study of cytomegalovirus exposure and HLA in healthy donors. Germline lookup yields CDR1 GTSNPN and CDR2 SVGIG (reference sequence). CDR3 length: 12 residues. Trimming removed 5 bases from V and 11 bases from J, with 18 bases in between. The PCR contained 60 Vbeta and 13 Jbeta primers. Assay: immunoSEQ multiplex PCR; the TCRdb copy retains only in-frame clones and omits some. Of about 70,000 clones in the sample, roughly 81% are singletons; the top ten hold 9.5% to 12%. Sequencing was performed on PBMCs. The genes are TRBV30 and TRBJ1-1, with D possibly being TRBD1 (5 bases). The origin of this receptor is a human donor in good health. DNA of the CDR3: TGTGCCTGGGGAGGGGTGGGACTTGGGGCTTTCTTT. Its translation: CAWGGVGLGAFF.